This entry describes one T cell receptor (beta chain). The antigen is unknown. One junction end disagrees with the germline gene, perhaps due to a read error. This sample was taken from a study of CD8+CD57+ T cells in acquired aplastic anemia. Study at large: Sorted CD4+ and CD8+ cells gave an average of 3.2 ug of DNA. Study results and limitations: The study identified 25 to 30 CD8+ CDR3 sequences shared by patients and controls.

CDR3 size: 13 residues. Germline V gene lookup returns CDR1 SSHAT and CDR2 FNYEAQ (reference sequence). Genomic DNA acted as the template from which TCR beta VDJ combination and CDR3 sequence profiling were carried out. Each CDR3 protein is one row after TCRdb ran MiXCR on the reads. Here the sample spans 120,000 or so distinct CDR3 sequences, around 46% being singletons. The specimen was sorted CD4+, CD8+, or CD8+CD57+ T cells (not recorded which) from PBMCs. This TCR came from a human donor in good health, serving as a control. The chain couples TRBV7-7 to TRBJ2-5; the D gene is possibly TRBD1 (6 bases). The CDR3 DNA reads as TGTGCTAGCAGCAGGGACATGCGGGAGACCCAGTACTTC. Translating it yields CASSRDMRETQYF.